This T cell receptor beta chain emerged from a study of cytomegalovirus exposure and HLA in healthy donors. A remark on this clone: Its target is not known.

60 Vbeta and 13 Jbeta primers were used in PCR. The repertoire was sequenced with immunoSEQ multiplex PCR; TCRdb's copy has only in-frame clones and lacks some. The sample holds some 130,000 clones, around three quarters seen once. Study-wide findings and caveats: As a later analysis showed, a missense DCLRE1C variant was linked to trimming of TCR beta V- and J-genes.

This TCR derives from a woman aged 45-65 years in good health and CMV-seronegative. Input material: PBMCs.

Here the CDR3 reads CASSPSLRVNTEAFF. The CDR3 region has the DNA TGTGCCAGCAGCCCCTCCCTAAGAGTGAACACTGAAGCTTTCTTT. J is TRBJ1-1 and V is TRBV11-2; D remains unclear. Germline V gives CDR1 SGHAT, CDR2 FQNNGV. CDR3 length: 15 residues. The germline V and J ends were trimmed by 5 bases and 0 bases, with 13 bases remaining between them.